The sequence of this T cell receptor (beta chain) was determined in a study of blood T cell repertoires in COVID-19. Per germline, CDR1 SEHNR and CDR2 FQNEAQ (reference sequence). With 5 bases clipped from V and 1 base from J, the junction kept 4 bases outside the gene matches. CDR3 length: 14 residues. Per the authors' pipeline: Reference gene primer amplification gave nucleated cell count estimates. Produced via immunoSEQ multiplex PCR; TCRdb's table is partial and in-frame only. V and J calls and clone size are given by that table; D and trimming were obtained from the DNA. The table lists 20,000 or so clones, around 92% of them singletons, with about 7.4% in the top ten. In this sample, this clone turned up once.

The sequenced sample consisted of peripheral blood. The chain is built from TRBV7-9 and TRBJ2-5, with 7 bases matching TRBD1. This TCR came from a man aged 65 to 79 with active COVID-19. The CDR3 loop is CASSPRTGQETQYF. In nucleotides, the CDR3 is TGTGCCAGCAGCCCGAGGACAGGCCAAGAGACCCAGTACTTC.